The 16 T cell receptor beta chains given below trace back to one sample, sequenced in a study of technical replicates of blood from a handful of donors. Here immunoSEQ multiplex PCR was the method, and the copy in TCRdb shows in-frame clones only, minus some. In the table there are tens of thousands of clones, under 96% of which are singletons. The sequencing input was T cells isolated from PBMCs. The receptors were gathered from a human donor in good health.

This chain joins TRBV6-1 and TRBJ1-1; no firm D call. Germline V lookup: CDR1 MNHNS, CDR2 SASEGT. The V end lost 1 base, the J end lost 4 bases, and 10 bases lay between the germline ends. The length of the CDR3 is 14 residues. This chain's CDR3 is CASSEVDGSTEAFF. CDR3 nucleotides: TGTGCCAGCAGTGAAGTTGATGGTAGCACTGAAGCTTTCTTT.

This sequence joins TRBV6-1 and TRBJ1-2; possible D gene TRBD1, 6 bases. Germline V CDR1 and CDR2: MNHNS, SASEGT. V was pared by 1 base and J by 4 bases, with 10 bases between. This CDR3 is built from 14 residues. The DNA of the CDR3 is TGTGCCAGCAGTGAAGAAGGGGGATTCTATGGCTACACCTTC. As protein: CASSEEGGFYGYTF.

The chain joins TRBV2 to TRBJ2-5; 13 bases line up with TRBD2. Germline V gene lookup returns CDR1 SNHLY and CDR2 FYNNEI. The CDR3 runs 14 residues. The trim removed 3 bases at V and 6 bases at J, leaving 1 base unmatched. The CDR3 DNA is TGTGCCAGCAGTGAGGGACTAGCGGGACAGACCCAGTACTTC. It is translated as CASSEGLAGQTQYF.

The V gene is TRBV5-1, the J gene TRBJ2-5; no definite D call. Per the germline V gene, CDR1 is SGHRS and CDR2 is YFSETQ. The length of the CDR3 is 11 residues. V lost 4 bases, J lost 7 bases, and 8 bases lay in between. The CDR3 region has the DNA TGCGCCAGCAGCCACCTACGGACCCAGTACTTC. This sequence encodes CASSHLRTQYF.

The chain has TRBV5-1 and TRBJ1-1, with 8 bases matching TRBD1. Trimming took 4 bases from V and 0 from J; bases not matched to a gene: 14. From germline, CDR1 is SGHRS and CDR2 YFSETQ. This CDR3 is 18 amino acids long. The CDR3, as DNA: TGCGCCAGCAGCCGGGGGACAGGCGGCCTTCTTATGAACACTGAAGCTTTCTTT. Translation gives CASSRGTGGLLMNTEAFF.

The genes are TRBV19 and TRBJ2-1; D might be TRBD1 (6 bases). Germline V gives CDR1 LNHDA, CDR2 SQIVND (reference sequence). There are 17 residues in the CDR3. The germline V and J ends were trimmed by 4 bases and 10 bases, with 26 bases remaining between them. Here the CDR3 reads CASSKRFGTDSLSEQFF. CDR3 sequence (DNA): TGTGCCAGTAGTAAGCGGTTTGGAACGGACAGTCTTTCGGAGCAGTTCTTC.

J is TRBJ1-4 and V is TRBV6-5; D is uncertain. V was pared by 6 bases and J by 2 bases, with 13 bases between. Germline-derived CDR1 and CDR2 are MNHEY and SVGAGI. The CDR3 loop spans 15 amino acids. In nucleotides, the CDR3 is TGTGCCAGCAGCCCCGAGCGTAGGACTAATGAAAAACTGTTTTTT. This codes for CASSPERRTNEKLFF.

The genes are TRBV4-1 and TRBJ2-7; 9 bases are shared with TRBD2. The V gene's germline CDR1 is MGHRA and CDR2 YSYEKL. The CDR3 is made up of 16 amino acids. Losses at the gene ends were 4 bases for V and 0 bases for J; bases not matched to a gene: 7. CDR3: CASSPFSGGSSYEQYF. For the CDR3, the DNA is TGCGCCAGCAGCCCCTTCAGCGGGGGGAGCTCCTACGAGCAGTACTTC.

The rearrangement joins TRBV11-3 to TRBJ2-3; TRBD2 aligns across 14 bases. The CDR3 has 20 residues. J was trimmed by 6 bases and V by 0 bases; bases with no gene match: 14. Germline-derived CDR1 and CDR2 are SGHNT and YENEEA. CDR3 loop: CASSLDRLGTSGSAGDTQYF. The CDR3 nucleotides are TGTGCCAGCAGCTTAGATCGTCTAGGGACTAGCGGGAGCGCGGGGGATACGCAGTATTTT.

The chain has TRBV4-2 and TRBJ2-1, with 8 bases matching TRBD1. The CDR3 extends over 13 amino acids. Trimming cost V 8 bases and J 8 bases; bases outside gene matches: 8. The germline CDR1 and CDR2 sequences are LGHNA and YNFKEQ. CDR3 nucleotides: TGTGCCAGCCAACGGACAGGGAACGATGAGCAGTTCTTC. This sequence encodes CASQRTGNDEQFF.

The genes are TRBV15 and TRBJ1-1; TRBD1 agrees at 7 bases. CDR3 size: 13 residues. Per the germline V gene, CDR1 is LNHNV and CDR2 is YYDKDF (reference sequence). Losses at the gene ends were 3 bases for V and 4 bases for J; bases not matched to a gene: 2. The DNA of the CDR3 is TGTGCCACCAGCAGGACAGGGCTCACTGAAGCTTTCTTT. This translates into CATSRTGLTEAFF.

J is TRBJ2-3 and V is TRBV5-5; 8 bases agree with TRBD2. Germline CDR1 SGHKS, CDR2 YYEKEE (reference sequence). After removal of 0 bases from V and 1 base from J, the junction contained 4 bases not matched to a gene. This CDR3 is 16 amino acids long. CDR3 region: CASSLVTSGGTDTQYF. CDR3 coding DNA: TGTGCCAGCAGCTTGGTCACTAGCGGAGGCACAGATACGCAGTATTTT.

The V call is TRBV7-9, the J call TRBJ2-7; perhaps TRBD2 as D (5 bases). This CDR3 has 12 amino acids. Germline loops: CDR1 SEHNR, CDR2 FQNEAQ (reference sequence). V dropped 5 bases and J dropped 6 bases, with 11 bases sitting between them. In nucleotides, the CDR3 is TGTGCCAGCAGCAGGACTGGTCGCGAGCAGTACTTC. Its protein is CASSRTGREQYF.

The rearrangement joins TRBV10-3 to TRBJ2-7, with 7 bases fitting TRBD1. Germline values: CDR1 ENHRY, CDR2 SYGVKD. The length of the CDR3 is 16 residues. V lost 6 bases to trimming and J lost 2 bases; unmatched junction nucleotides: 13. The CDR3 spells CAIRDPGTETTYEQYF. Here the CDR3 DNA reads TGTGCCATCAGAGATCCCGGGACAGAAACTACCTACGAGCAGTACTTC.

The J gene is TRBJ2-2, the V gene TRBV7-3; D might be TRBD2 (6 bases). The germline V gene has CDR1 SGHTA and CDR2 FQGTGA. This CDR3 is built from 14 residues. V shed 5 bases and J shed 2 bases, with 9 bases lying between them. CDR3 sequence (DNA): TGTGCCAGCAGCGTGGGACTCAACACCGGGGAGCTGTTTTTT. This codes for CASSVGLNTGELFF.

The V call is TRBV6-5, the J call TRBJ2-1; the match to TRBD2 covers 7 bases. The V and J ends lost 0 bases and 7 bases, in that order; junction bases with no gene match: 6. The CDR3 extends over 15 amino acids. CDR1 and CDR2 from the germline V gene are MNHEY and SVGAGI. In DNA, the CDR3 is TGTGCCAGCAGTTACTCTGCGGGAGTGGGTAATGAGCAGTTCTTC. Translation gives CASSYSAGVGNEQFF.